The following is a T cell receptor beta chain sequence with its context. This CDR3 spans 14 amino acids. Looked up from germline, CDR1 is SGHRS and CDR2 is YFSETQ. V shed 3 bases and J 3 bases; nucleotides not matched to a gene: 2. The sample comes from a study of OX40 agonist ivuxolimab in advanced cancers. Across the whole study: Ivuxolimab was administered intravenously to patients at 0.01 to 10 mg/kg every 2 weeks.

Clones were read by immunoSEQ multiplex PCR, and TCRdb kept only the in-frame ones, dropping some. The table lists 57,000 or so clones, roughly 90% of them singletons. The source is an adult with an advanced solid tumor such as melanoma, head and neck, liver or kidney cancer. The sequenced sample was CD4+ or CD8+ T cells sorted from blood, obtained in a trial of the OX40 agonist ivuxolimab. J is TRBJ2-1 and V is TRBV5-1, with TRBD2 identical over 8 bases. Here the CDR3 DNA reads TGCGCCAGCAGCTCCGGGACTAGCTACAATGAGCAGTTCTTC. It yields the protein CASSSGTSYNEQFF.